These T cell receptor beta chains were read from a single sample in a study of blood T cell repertoires in COVID-19. Libraries were prepared by immunoSEQ multiplex PCR; TCRdb keeps only in-frame clonotypes and omits some of them. The data contain 250,000 to 350,000 clones, about 92% of them seen just once; the ten biggest clones take up around a sixth. Sequencing was done on a sample of PBMCs or T cells enriched from blood (not recorded which). The receptors come from a woman aged 25 to 39 who had recovered from COVID-19. Each CDR3 is given with its conserved first and last residue. D genes are given only for firm matches. Only some rows state a clone size, as once, few, many or a class for expanded clones.

J gene: TRBJ2-7
D gene: TRBD1
clone size: -
V gene: TRBV3-1/TRBV3-2
CDR3 DNA: TGTGCCAGCAGCCAAGAAGGGACAGTGCAGTACTTC
CDR3 protein: CASSQEGTVQYF

J gene: TRBJ2-3
D gene: -
clone size: -
V gene: TRBV5-6
CDR3 DNA: TGTGCCAGCAGCTTGTTTCACAAATCCTTTCATACGCAGTATTTT
CDR3 protein: CASSLFHKSFHTQYF

J gene: TRBJ2-5
D gene: -
clone size: -
V gene: TRBV5-1
CDR3 DNA: TGCGCCACCACGGACAGCCAAGAGACCCAGTACTTC
CDR3 protein: CATTDSQETQYF

J gene: TRBJ2-3
D gene: -
clone size: -
V gene: TRBV28
CDR3 DNA: TGTGCCAGCAGTCCCGTGGGCGCCCCCGATACGCAGTATTTT
CDR3 protein: CASSPVGAPDTQYF

J gene: TRBJ1-2
D gene: TRBD1
clone size: -
V gene: TRBV18
CDR3 DNA: TGTGCCAGCCGACAGGGAGGTTTCGTCAACTATGGCTACACCTTC
CDR3 protein: CASRQGGFVNYGYTF

J gene: TRBJ2-7
D gene: -
clone size: -
V gene: TRBV15
CDR3 DNA: TGTGCCACCAGCAGAGGGAGGGGCCAGCAGTACTTC
CDR3 protein: CATSRGRGQQYF

J gene: TRBJ1-1
D gene: -
clone size: -
V gene: TRBV6-5
CDR3 DNA: TGTGCCAGCAGGAAGGGGGGGGATAGAATCTCTGAAGCTTTCTTT
CDR3 protein: CASRKGGDRISEAFF

J gene: TRBJ1-1
D gene: -
clone size: -
V gene: TRBV20-1
CDR3 DNA: TGCAGTGCTAGATCCCAGATTGAAGCTTTCTTT
CDR3 protein: CSARSQIEAFF

J gene: TRBJ2-7
D gene: -
clone size: -
V gene: TRBV24-1
CDR3 DNA: TGTGCCACCAGCAATCCGGAGAACAGGGACACTCATACCTACGAGCAGTACTTC
CDR3 protein: CATSNPENRDTHTYEQYF

J gene: TRBJ2-1
D gene: -
clone size: -
V gene: TRBV6-6
CDR3 DNA: TGTGCCAGCAGTTACTCGACAAATGAGCAGTTCTTC
CDR3 protein: CASSYSTNEQFF

J gene: TRBJ1-3
D gene: TRBD1
clone size: -
V gene: TRBV5-1
CDR3 DNA: TGCGCCAGCAGCGAGAGACAGGGGGACAGCTCTGGAAACACCATATATTTT
CDR3 protein: CASSERQGDSSGNTIYF

J gene: TRBJ2-7
D gene: -
clone size: -
V gene: TRBV14
CDR3 DNA: TGTGCCAGCAGCCAAGTACCAGCCTACGAGCAGTACTTC
CDR3 protein: CASSQVPAYEQYF

J gene: TRBJ2-1
D gene: TRBD2
clone size: once
V gene: TRBV7-2
CDR3 DNA: TGTGCCAGCAGCCCGGGACTAGGGACCTACAATGAGCAGTTCTTC
CDR3 protein: CASSPGLGTYNEQFF